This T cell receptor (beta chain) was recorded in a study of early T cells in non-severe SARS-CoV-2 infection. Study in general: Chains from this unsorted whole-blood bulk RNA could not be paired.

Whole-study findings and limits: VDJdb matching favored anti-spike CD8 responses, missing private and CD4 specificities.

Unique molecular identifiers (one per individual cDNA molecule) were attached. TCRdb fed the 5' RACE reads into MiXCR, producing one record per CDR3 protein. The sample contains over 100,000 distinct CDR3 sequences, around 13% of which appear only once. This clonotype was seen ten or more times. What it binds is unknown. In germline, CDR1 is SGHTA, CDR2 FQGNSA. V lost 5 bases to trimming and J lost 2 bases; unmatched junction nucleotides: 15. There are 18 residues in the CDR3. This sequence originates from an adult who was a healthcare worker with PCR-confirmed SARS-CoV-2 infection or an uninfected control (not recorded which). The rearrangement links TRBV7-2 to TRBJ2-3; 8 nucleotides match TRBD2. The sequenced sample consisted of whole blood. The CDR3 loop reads CASSLGLAGAIPTDTQYF. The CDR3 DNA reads TGTGCCAGCAGCCTGGGGCTAGCGGGTGCCATCCCCACAGATACGCAGTATTTT. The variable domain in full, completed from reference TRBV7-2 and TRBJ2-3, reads GAGVSQSPSNKVTEKGKDVELRCDPISGHTALYWYRQSLGQGLEFLIYFQGNSAPDKSGLPSDRFSAERTGGSVSTLTIQRTQQEDSAVYLCASSLGLAGAIPTDTQYFGPGTRLTVL.